The clone carrying this T cell receptor (beta chain) was recorded at least ten times. There were TCR beta CDR3 regions amplified from RNA transcripts. Researchers ran a first-round RT-PCR on the TCR CDR3 using the HTBI primer set. TCRdb reprocessed the multiplex PCR reads with MiXCR, giving one entry per CDR3 protein. The sample has 600,000 to 750,000 distinct CDR3 sequences; 17% are singletons. Germline CDR1 MDHEN, CDR2 SYDVKM. The length of the CDR3 is 15 residues. V dropped 6 bases and J dropped 1; count of bases not matched to a gene: 7. Stable disease denoted Graves' hyperthyroidism without ophthalmopathy progression within 18 months. Uncontrolled infection, other autoimmune disease, pregnancy or lactation disqualified patients from enrolment. In making diagnoses, clinical symptoms, serum thyroxine and TRAb, thyroid ultrasound and orbital computed tomography were all used. The sample comes from a study of T cells in Graves' hyperthyroidism and ophthalmopathy. Study at large: Specimen type is peripheral blood, collected at initial diagnosis prior to any treatment.

The receptor was isolated from a man between 50 and 59 years old with Graves' hyperthyroidism. Sequencing was carried out using blood. The V call is TRBV28, the J call TRBJ2-3; 7 bases agree with TRBD1. The CDR3 sequence is CASRGSTGGTDTQYF. CDR3 in DNA: TGTGCCAGCAGAGGCTCTACAGGGGGCACAGATACGCAGTATTTT.